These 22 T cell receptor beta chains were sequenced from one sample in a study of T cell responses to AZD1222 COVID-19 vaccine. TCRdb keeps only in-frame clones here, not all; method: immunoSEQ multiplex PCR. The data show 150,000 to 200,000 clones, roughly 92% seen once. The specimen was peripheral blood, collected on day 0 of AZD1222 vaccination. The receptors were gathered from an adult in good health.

CDR3 coding DNA: TGTGCCAGCAGTGAATATCGATCCAGGGGAAGGGATCAGCCCCAGCATTTT. Its protein product is CASSEYRSRGRDQPQHF. This chain uses TRBV6-1 with TRBJ1-5, with a weak D call TRBD1 (6 bases). CDR3 length: 17 amino acids. The V end lost 2 bases, the J end lost 5 bases, and 19 bases lay between the germline ends. Germline CDR1 and CDR2: MNHNS and SASEGT.

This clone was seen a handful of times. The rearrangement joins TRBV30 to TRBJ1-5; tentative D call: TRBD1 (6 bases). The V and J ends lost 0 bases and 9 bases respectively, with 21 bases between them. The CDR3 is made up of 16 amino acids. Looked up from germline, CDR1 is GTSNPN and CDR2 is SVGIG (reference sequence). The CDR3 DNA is TGTGCCTGGAGTGTAGGGGGGCGGGGCAAAAACGTGCCCCAGCATTTT. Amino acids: CAWSVGGRGKNVPQHF.

DNA of the CDR3: TGTGCCAGCAGTTTAAGGTTTCGCGGGTCTGGGGATACGCAGTATTTT. It encodes CASSLRFRGSGDTQYF. V usage is TRBV7-9 and J usage is TRBJ2-3; TRBD2 might be the D (5 bases). Trimming took off 6 bases at V and 6 bases at J, with 22 bases between the two ends. The germline CDR1 and CDR2 sequences are SEHNR and FQNEAQ (reference sequence). The CDR3 covers 16 residues.

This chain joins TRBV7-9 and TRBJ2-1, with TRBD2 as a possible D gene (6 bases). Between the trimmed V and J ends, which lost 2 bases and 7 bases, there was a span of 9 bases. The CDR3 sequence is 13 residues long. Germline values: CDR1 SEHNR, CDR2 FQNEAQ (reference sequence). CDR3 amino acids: CASSLSLANEQFF. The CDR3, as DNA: TGTGCCAGCAGCTTATCCCTAGCGAATGAGCAGTTCTTC.

CDR3: CASSPTGVTQYF. Written as DNA, the CDR3 is TGCGCCAGCAGCCCGACGGGGGTTACCCAGTACTTC. V usage is TRBV5-1 and J usage is TRBJ2-5, with D possibly TRBD2 on 6 matching bases. This CDR3 has 12 amino acids. Between the trimmed V and J ends, which lost 4 bases and 8 bases, there was a span of 12 bases. From germline, CDR1 is SGHRS and CDR2 YFSETQ.

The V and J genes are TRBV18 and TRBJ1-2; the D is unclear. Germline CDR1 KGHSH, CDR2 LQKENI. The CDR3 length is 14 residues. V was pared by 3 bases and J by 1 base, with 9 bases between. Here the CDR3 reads CASSPQDGNYGYTF. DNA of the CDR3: TGTGCCAGCTCACCTCAAGACGGTAACTATGGCTACACCTTC.

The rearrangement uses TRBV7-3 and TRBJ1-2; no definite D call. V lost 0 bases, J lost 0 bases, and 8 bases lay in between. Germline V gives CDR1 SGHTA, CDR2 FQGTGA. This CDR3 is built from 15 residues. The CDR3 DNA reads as TGTGCCAGCAGCTTAACCCCCGGCCCTAACTATGGCTACACCTTC. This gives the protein CASSLTPGPNYGYTF.

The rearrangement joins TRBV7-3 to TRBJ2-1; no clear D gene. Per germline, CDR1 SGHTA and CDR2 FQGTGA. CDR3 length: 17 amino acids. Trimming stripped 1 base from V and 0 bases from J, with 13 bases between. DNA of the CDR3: TGTGCCAGCAGCTTAATTGGTAGCCCGAGCTCCTACAATGAGCAGTTCTTC. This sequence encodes CASSLIGSPSSYNEQFF.

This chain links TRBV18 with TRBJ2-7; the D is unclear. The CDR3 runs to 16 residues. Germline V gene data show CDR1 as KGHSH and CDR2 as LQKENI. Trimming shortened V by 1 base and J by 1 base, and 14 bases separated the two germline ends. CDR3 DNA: TGTGCCAGCTCACCACTTTCGCGTGACGGATCCTACGAGCAGTACTTC. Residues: CASSPLSRDGSYEQYF.

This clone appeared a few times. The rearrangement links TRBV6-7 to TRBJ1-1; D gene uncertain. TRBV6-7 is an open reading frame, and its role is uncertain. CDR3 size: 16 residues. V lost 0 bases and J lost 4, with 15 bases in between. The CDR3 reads CASSYSTLRYSTEAFF. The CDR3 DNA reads TGTGCCAGCAGTTACTCGACTCTAAGATACAGCACTGAAGCTTTCTTT.

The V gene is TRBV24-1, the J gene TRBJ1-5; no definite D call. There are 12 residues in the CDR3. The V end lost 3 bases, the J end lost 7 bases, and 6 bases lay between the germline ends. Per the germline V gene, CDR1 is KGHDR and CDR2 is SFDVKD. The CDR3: CATSDLQQPQHF. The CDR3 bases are TGTGCCACCAGTGATCTACAGCAGCCCCAGCATTTT.

The CDR3 sequence: CASRPAGIRVGEAFF. As DNA, the CDR3 is TGTGCCAGCAGACCCGCCGGGATCCGAGTAGGAGAAGCTTTCTTT. The J gene is TRBJ1-1, the V gene TRBV6-5; D is uncertain. V was shortened by 6 bases and J by 8 bases, with 22 bases between the two germline ends. The CDR3 spans 15 residues. CDR1 and CDR2 (germline): MNHEY, SVGAGI.

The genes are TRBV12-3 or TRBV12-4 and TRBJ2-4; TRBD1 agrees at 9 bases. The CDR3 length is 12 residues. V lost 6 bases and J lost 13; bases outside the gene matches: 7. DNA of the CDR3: TGTGCCAGCAGAGACACCGGGACAGGGCAGTACTTC. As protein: CASRDTGTGQYF.

The CDR3 DNA is TGTGCCAGTAGTATAGAATTCACAGATACGCAGTATTTT. Translated: CASSIEFTDTQYF. The chain is built from TRBV19 and TRBJ2-3; D not certain. CDR1 and CDR2 (germline): LNHDA, SQIVND (reference sequence). Trimming removed 0 bases at V and 2 bases at J, with 3 bases between. This CDR3 region has 13 residues.

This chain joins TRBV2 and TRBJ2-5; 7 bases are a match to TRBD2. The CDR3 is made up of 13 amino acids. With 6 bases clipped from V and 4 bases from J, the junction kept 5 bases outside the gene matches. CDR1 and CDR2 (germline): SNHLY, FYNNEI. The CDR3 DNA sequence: TGTGCCAGCAGAGGCGGGGGACGAGAGACCCAGTACTTC. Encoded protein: CASRGGGRETQYF.

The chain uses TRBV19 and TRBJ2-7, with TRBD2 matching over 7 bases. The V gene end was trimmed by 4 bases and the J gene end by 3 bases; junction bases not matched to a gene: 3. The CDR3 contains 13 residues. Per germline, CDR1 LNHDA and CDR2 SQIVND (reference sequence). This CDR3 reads CASSTGEGYEQYF. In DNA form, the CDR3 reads TGTGCCAGTAGTACGGGGGAGGGCTACGAGCAGTACTTC.

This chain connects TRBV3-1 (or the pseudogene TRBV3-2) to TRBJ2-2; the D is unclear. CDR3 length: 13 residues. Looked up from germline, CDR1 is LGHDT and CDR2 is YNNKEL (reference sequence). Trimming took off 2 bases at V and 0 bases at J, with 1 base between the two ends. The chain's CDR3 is CASSQTNTGELFF. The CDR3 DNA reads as TGTGCCAGCAGCCAAACGAACACCGGGGAGCTGTTTTTT.

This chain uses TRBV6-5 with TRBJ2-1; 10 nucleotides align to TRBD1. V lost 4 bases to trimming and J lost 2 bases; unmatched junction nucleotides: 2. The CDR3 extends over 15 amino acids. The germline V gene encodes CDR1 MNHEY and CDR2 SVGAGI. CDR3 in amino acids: CASSLDRGPYNEQFF. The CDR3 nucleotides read TGTGCCAGCAGTTTAGACAGGGGGCCCTACAATGAGCAGTTCTTC.

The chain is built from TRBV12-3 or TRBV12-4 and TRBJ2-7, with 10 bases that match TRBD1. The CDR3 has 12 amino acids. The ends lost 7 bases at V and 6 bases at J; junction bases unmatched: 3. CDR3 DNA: TGTGCCAGCAAAAGGGACAGGGGCGAGCAGTACTTC. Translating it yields CASKRDRGEQYF.

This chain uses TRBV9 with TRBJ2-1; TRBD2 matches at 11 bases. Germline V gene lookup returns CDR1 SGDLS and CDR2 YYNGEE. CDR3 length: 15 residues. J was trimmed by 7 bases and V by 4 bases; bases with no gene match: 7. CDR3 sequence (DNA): TGTGCCAGCAGCCCCCAGACTAGCGGGGTAAATGAGCAGTTCTTC. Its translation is CASSPQTSGVNEQFF. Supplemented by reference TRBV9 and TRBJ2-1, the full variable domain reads DSGVTQTPKHLITATGQRVTLRCSPRSGDLSVYWYQQSLDQGLQFLIQYYNGEERAKGNILERFSAQQFPDLHSELNLSSLELGDSALYFCASSPQTSGVNEQFFGPGTRLTVL.

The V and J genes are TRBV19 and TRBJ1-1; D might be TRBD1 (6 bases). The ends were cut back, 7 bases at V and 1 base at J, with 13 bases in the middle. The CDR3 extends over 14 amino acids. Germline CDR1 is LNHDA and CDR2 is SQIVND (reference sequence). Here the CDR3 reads CASNLAGANTEAFF. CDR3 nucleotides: TGTGCCAGTAATCTAGCGGGGGCGAACACTGAAGCTTTCTTT.

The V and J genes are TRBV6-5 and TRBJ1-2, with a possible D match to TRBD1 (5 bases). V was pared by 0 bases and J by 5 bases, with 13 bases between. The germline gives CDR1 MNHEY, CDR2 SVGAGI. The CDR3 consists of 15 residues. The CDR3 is CASSYSGRGGYGYTF. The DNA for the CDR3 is TGTGCCAGCAGTTACTCGGGGAGGGGAGGGTATGGCTACACCTTC.